The 17 T cell receptor beta chains below all came from one sample that was sequenced in a study of T cell repertoires in cytomegalovirus infection. TCRdb reprocessed the reads via MiXCR and lists one record per CDR3 protein. Here the sample spans about 440,000 distinct CDR3 sequences, about a third being singletons. Sequencing was carried out using PBMCs. The receptors stem from a human donor in good health (CMV status not recorded). Some clones in this sample may be carry-over from other donors' samples.

This clonotype was observed many times. The chain employs TRBV7-8 and TRBJ1-1; D may be TRBD1 (6 bases). Per the germline V gene, CDR1 is SGHVS and CDR2 is FQNEAQ. Trimming took off 5 bases at V and 4 bases at J, with 14 bases between the two ends. This CDR3 has 14 residues. This CDR3 reads CASSGTGLGTEAFF. The CDR3 nucleotides read TGTGCCAGCAGCGGTACAGGGTTGGGCACTGAAGCTTTCTTT.

This clonotype was detected only a few times. The V and J genes are TRBV7-6 and TRBJ2-3; no reliable D call. The CDR3 covers 15 residues. Trimming removed 2 bases at V and 0 bases at J, with 9 bases between. The germline V gene encodes CDR1 SGHVS and CDR2 FNYEAQ. The CDR3, as DNA: TGTGCCAGCAGCTTATACAGTACTAGCACAGATACGCAGTATTTT. Its translation is CASSLYSTSTDTQYF. The complete variable domain, with remaining parts taken from reference TRBV7-6 and TRBJ2-3, reads GAGVSQSPRYKVTKRGQDVALRCDPISGHVSLYWYRQALGQGPEFLTYFNYEAQQDKSGLPNDRFSAERPEGSISTLTIQRTEQRDSAMYRCASSLYSTSTDTQYFGPGTRLTVL.

The genes are TRBV27 and TRBJ2-1, with TRBD1 identical over 7 bases. There are 14 residues in the CDR3. Germline lookup yields CDR1 MNHEY and CDR2 SMNVEV (reference sequence). After removal of 6 bases from V and 9 bases from J, the junction contained 11 bases not matched to a gene. The CDR3 is CASSQGTANLEQFF. CDR3 bases: TGTGCCAGCAGCCAAGGGACAGCTAACCTTGAGCAGTTCTTC.

This clonotype was observed at least ten times. The chain is built from TRBV7-2 and TRBJ2-5; 9 bases line up with TRBD2. Looked up from germline, CDR1 is SGHTA and CDR2 is FQGNSA. The V segment lost 5 bases and the J segment 5 bases; nucleotides outside the gene matches: 21. The CDR3 has 19 amino acids. The CDR3 DNA is TGTGCCAGCAGCGATAGATCCAGGGCGGGGGGGATTTTTACCGAGACCCAGTACTTC. Protein sequence: CASSDRSRAGGIFTETQYF.

Concerning this clonotype: The junction shows a germline mismatch at one end, possibly a read error. V gene TRBV6-1 combines with J gene TRBJ2-1; D is unresolved. Germline V gene sequence: CDR1 MNHNS, CDR2 SASEGT. This CDR3 is 12 amino acids long. DNA for the CDR3: TGTGCCAGCAGTGAATTGGCCACTGAGCAGTTATTC. Its protein is CASSELATEQLF.

This clonotype was counted ten times or more. The V call is TRBV6-2 or TRBV6-3, the J call TRBJ1-2; D perhaps matches TRBD1 (5 bases). The germline V gene encodes CDR1 MNHEY and CDR2 SVGEGT. V was trimmed by 0 bases and J by 6 bases, leaving 11 bases between them. This CDR3 contains 14 residues. CDR3 protein: CASSYSAGLDGYTF. The CDR3 nucleotides read TGTGCCAGCAGTTACTCGGCAGGGTTGGATGGCTACACCTTC.

The chain employs TRBV5-6 and TRBJ2-3, with TRBD2 as a possible D gene (5 bases). Trimming removed 6 bases from V and 4 bases from J, with 9 bases in between. Germline CDR1 reads SGHDT; CDR2 reads YYEEEE. This CDR3 comprises 12 residues. The CDR3 is CASNTGSDTQYF. CDR3 nucleotides: TGTGCCAGCAATACGGGGTCAGATACGCAGTATTTT. Drawing the rest from reference TRBV5-6 and TRBJ2-3, the complete variable domain is DAGVTQSPTHLIKTRGQQVTLRCSPKSGHDTVSWYQQALGQGPQFIFQYYEEEERQRGNFPDRFSGHQFPNYSSELNVNALLLGDSALYLCASNTGSDTQYFGPGTRLTVL.

This sequence joins TRBV12-3 or TRBV12-4 and TRBJ2-7; 10 nucleotides agree with TRBD2. After removal of 6 bases from V and 3 bases from J, the junction contained 5 bases not matched to a gene. CDR3 length: 14 amino acids. Here the CDR3 reads CASRSSGGIYEQYF. The CDR3 coding sequence is TGTGCCAGCAGGTCTAGCGGGGGCATCTACGAGCAGTACTTC.

On this clonotype itself: This may stem from a read error, because a much larger clone lies one nucleotide away. The CDR3 coding sequence is TGTGCCAGCAGCTTAGACTCTAATGTAAATGAGCAGTTCTTC. Amino acids: CASSLDSNVNEQFF. The chain combines TRBV7-6 with TRBJ2-1, with D hard to call. Germline CDR1 reads SGHVS; CDR2 reads FNYEAQ. The CDR3 has 14 residues. Trimming cost V 1 base and J 7 bases, with 11 bases left between them.

This clonotype occurred a few times. The chain joins TRBV27 to TRBJ2-3; D possibly corresponds to TRBD1 (6 bases). This CDR3 region has 12 residues. Germline values: CDR1 MNHEY, CDR2 SMNVEV (reference sequence). V lost 3 bases and J lost 11, with 12 bases in between. This CDR3 is CASSFRQGMQYF. CDR3 DNA: TGTGCCAGCAGTTTCAGGCAGGGGATGCAGTATTTT.

V usage is TRBV29-1 and J usage is TRBJ2-7; D gene uncertain. The CDR3 has 13 residues. V was shortened by 4 bases and J by 2 bases, with 12 bases between the two germline ends. The germline V gene has CDR1 SQVTM and CDR2 ANQGSEA. The CDR3 DNA is TGCAGCGTTGGCCCCCCCGAACCCTACGAGCAGTACTTC. Residues: CSVGPPEPYEQYF.

The rearrangement links TRBV20-1 to TRBJ2-2; no clear D gene. The V end was cut by 4 bases, the J end by 1 base, with 7 bases between. Germline V gives CDR1 DFQATT, CDR2 SNEGSKA (reference sequence). The CDR3 covers 13 residues. DNA of the CDR3: TGCAGTGCTAATTGGAGGAACACCGGGGAGCTGTTTTTT. It specifies CSANWRNTGELFF.

This clonotype has a count of ten or more. This chain uses TRBV7-8 with TRBJ2-7, with D possibly TRBD1 on 6 matching bases. There are 14 residues in the CDR3. The V end was cut by 1 base, the J end by 1 base, with 8 bases between. The germline V gene has CDR1 SGHVS and CDR2 FQNEAQ. CDR3 loop: CASSLDRASYEQYF. The CDR3, as DNA: TGTGCCAGCAGCTTAGACAGGGCATCCTACGAGCAGTACTTC.

Remarks on this clonotype: A much larger clone differs by one base, so this may be a read error. The V call is TRBV7-9, the J call TRBJ1-4; D may be TRBD1 (6 bases). This CDR3 has 15 amino acids. Germline V gene data show CDR1 as SEHNR and CDR2 as FQNEAQ (reference sequence). DNA of the CDR3: TGTGCCATCAGCTTTGGCCGGCCAGGGGAGGAAAAACTGTTTTTT. Its translation is CAISFGRPGEEKLFF.

There are a few counts of this clonotype. The CDR3 sequence: CASSVRRANTDTQYF. CDR3 bases: TGTGCCAGCAGTGTACGGCGGGCCAACACAGATACGCAGTATTTT. V gene TRBV6-1 combines with J gene TRBJ2-3; TRBD2 is a possible D gene (5 bases). The CDR3 is made up of 15 amino acids. The germline V gene encodes CDR1 MNHNS and CDR2 SASEGT. Trimming removed 4 bases from V and 2 bases from J, with 13 bases in between.

The CDR3 DNA reads as TGTGCCAGCAGTCCGATCTACACAGGGGCCCACTCCTACGAGCAGTACTTC. Its translation: CASSPIYTGAHSYEQYF. This sequence joins TRBV27 and TRBJ2-7, with 7 bases matching TRBD1. Germline trimming cut 5 bases from V and 0 bases from J; bases unmatched to any gene: 13. The length of the CDR3 is 17 residues. Germline assignment: CDR1 MNHEY and CDR2 SMNVEV (reference sequence).

The chain's CDR3 is CASRRQAFTGELFF. The CDR3 DNA reads TGTGCCTCAAGGCGGCAGGCATTCACCGGGGAGCTGTTTTTT. The chain joins TRBV30 to TRBJ2-2, with D unclear. This CDR3 region has 14 residues. Germline-derived CDR1 and CDR2 are GTSNPN and SVGIG (reference sequence). The V and J ends lost 7 bases and 4 bases respectively, with 16 bases between them. Complete variable domain (other parts from reference TRBV30 and TRBJ2-2): SQTIHQWPATLVQPVGSPLSLECTVEGTSNPNLYWYRQAAGRGLQLLFYSVGIGQISSEVPQNLSASRPQDRQFILSSKKLLLSDSGFYLCASRRQAFTGELFFGEGSRLTVL.